This entry features one T cell receptor beta chain sequence. Judged by its sample share, this clone qualifies as medium-sized (0.01 to 0.1%). Its antigen specificity is not known. No quality values exist for individual bases; no much larger clone is one base distant. The sample comes from a study of blood T cell repertoires in COVID-19 (dated by TCRdb to 2019 to 2021). Some background on the complete study: Collaborator samples came from the United States, Italy and Spain and covered acute and convalescent phases of COVID-19. The material from the prospective study consisted of cDNA or gDNA derived from T cells, B-cell-depleted T cells, or PBMCs. The dataset comprised deeply sampled blood TCRbeta repertoires from subjects exposed to, actively infected with, or recovered from COVID-19. The repertoires were released in a freely available public database intended as a resource for research on the immune response to SARS-CoV-2. The samples were drawn from two sources: the first 160 participants of the ongoing ImmuneRACE study, and 1,000 to 1,500 subjects contributed by 6 global collaborators. Nearly every sample came with metadata listing a de-identified subject ID, COVID-19 status, age in years and sex. Where available, HLA class I and class II types were taken from metadata supplied by the sample provider and were not determined by assay-based typing.

TCRbeta CDR3 regions were amplified from genomic DNA using the immunoSEQ Assay, a bias-controlled multiplex PCR. The original methods were these. Within the assay, amplification of reference gene primers was used to estimate how many nucleated cells each sample contained. To quantify the absolute abundance of each unique TCRbeta CDR3 rearrangement, sequence reads were collapsed and filtered. For each sample, productive Simpson clonality was calculated as the square root of Simpson's diversity index across productive rearrangements. As stored in TCRdb, this immuneACCESS dataset retains in-frame rearrangements with V and J assigned. A fraction of the clones does not appear; measured against another copy, unresolved V genes explain less than half of the discrepancy, and the remainder lacks a known reason. Clonal size and the V and J genes are those of that table, whereas D and trimming came from the DNA. Within this sample are some 90,000 clones, with about 89% of them counted one time only. The leading ten clones occupy 3% to 4% of the sample.

Results the study describes overall, beyond this receptor: The amount of clinical and demographic metadata varied by source and participant and was provided uncurated.

Here V drops 9 bases and J drops 5 bases, and the junction holds 10 bases not matched to any gene. Sequences LNHDA (CDR1) and SQIVND (CDR2) are obtained from the germline V gene (reference sequence). The cysteine opens and the phenylalanine closes a CDR3 of 14 amino acids. Only the CDR3 DNA stays, 42 bases, in frame from base 1. Whole blood was collected in K2EDTA tubes by collaborating institutions according to the institutions' own protocols. For TCRbeta analysis, collaborators shipped samples as frozen whole blood, isolated PBMCs, or DNA extracted from either of those sample types. Material for sequencing was peripheral blood. This TCR was sampled from a woman aged 45 to 65 in a cohort sampled during active COVID-19. The chain employs TRBV19 and TRBJ2-7; 10 central bases correspond to TRBD1. The bases are TGTGCCAGCGAACGGACAGGGGGAATTCACGAGCAGTACTTC. It is translated as CASERTGGIHEQYF.